This T cell receptor (beta chain) is from a study of blood T cell repertoires in COVID-19. CDR1 is SGHTA and CDR2 is FQGNSA in the germline V gene. The CDR3 consists of 15 residues. V lost 5 bases and J lost 4; bases outside the gene matches: 7. Clones were read by immunoSEQ multiplex PCR, and TCRdb kept only the in-frame ones, dropping some. The sample consists of a few hundred thousand clones, 75% to 90% of them appearing once. The receptor's source is a man aged 25 to 45 who had recovered from COVID-19. Sequencing was carried out using PBMCs or T cells enriched from blood (not recorded which). The genes are TRBV7-2 and TRBJ1-1; TRBD1 matches at 10 bases. The CDR3 region is CASSVDRGHGTEAFF. The CDR3, as DNA: TGTGCCAGCAGCGTAGACAGGGGGCATGGCACTGAAGCTTTCTTT.